Following are 17 T cell receptor beta chains from one sample sequenced in a study of T cells in Graves' hyperthyroidism and ophthalmopathy. Authors of the study amplified TCR beta CDR3 regions from RNA transcripts. First-round RT-PCR of the TCR CDR3 relied on the HTBI primer set. TCRdb re-called the multiplex PCR reads with MiXCR, one entry per CDR3 protein. The top ten clones hold 20% to 30% of a sample with hundreds of thousands of distinct CDR3 sequences, about 25% of them seen once. Specimen: blood. Every receptor here comes from a man aged 35-49 years with Graves' hyperthyroidism that later progressed to Graves' ophthalmopathy.

This clonotype was detected many times. This rearrangement joins TRBV7-9 to TRBJ2-5, with TRBD1 identical over 11 bases. This CDR3 has 16 residues. V lost 6 bases and J lost 5; bases outside the gene matches: 11. The germline V gene has CDR1 SEHNR and CDR2 FQNEAQ (reference sequence). CDR3 region: CASRPTWTGGSETQYF. For the CDR3, the DNA is TGTGCCAGCAGACCAACTTGGACAGGGGGCAGCGAGACCCAGTACTTC.

This clonotype was observed a few times. A much larger clone sits a single nucleotide away, making a read error possible. J is TRBJ1-5 and V is TRBV5-1; TRBD1 might be the D (6 bases). The CDR3 loop spans 15 amino acids. V was trimmed by 7 bases and J by 7 bases, leaving 21 bases between them. The V gene's germline CDR1 is SGHRS and CDR2 YFSETQ. Here the CDR3 reads CASCPLWGPDQPQHF. The CDR3 DNA reads as TGCGCCAGCTGCCCCCTGTGGGGGCCGGACCAGCCCCAGCATTTT.

This clonotype occurred many times. The chain has TRBV19 and TRBJ1-2; possible D gene TRBD1, 6 bases. Trimming took 10 bases from V and 3 from J, leaving 15 bases between them. This CDR3 contains 13 residues. Germline V gives CDR1 LNHDA, CDR2 SQIVND (reference sequence). The CDR3 DNA is TGTGCCACCCAACCCCCAGGGGACTATGGCTACACCTTC. Amino acid sequence: CATQPPGDYGYTF.

A remark on this clonotype: One junction end disagrees with the germline gene, perhaps due to a read error. The chain joins TRBV6-2 or TRBV6-3 to TRBJ2-5, with 9 positions matching TRBD2. Germline CDR1 reads MNHEY; CDR2 reads SVGEGT. CDR3 length: 16 residues. CDR3 sequence: CASSYGVAGAQGTQYF. CDR3 DNA: TGTGCCAGCAGTTATGGGGTAGCGGGGGCTCAAGGGACCCAGTACTTC.

This clonotype was detected ten times or more. The V gene is TRBV12-3 or TRBV12-4, the J gene TRBJ2-7, with 8 bases fitting TRBD2. The CDR3 totals 16 residues. V dropped 4 bases and J dropped 4; count of bases not matched to a gene: 12. The CDR3 loop is CASSSRRAGDMYEQYF. The CDR3 nucleotides read TGTGCCAGCAGTTCCCGGCGAGCGGGAGATATGTACGAGCAGTACTTC.

This clonotype was seen at least ten times. This chain connects TRBV5-1 to TRBJ2-7; 8 nucleotides line up with TRBD2. The V gene end was trimmed by 0 bases and the J gene end by 6 bases; junction bases not matched to a gene: 17. The CDR3 has 18 amino acids. Germline V gene sequence: CDR1 SGHRS, CDR2 YFSETQ. This chain's CDR3 is CASSLVWLAGRFKGEQYF. DNA for the CDR3: TGCGCCAGCAGCTTGGTGTGGTTAGCGGGAAGGTTTAAAGGCGAGCAGTACTTC.

The chain couples TRBV6-2 or TRBV6-3 to TRBJ1-1; 7 positions agree with TRBD1. This CDR3 has 17 residues. CDR1 and CDR2 (germline): MNHEY, SVGEGT. J gave up 3 bases and V 5 bases, and 15 bases lay outside the gene matches. The CDR3 DNA reads as TGTGCCAGCAGTCGACACCGGGGACAGACAAGGGACACTGAAGCTTTCTTT. Protein product: CASSRHRGQTRDTEAFF.

This clonotype showed up many times. The chain combines TRBV30 with TRBJ1-2, with D hard to call. The CDR3 is 12 residues long. Germline V gene sequence: CDR1 GTSNPN, CDR2 SVGIG (reference sequence). Trimming left V 1 base short and J 10 bases short, with 13 bases between. The CDR3 nucleotides read TGTGCCTGGAGTGACTCGACACATAACTACACCTTC. This codes for CAWSDSTHNYTF.

The V gene is TRBV12-3 or TRBV12-4, the J gene TRBJ2-2; 11 bases are shared with TRBD2. The CDR3 totals 16 residues. V lost 6 bases to trimming and J lost 3 bases; unmatched junction nucleotides: 6. In nucleotides, the CDR3 is TGTGCCAGCAGGAAAAAACTAGCGGGAGACACCGGGGAGCTGTTTTTT. Translation gives CASRKKLAGDTGELFF.

In this sample, this clonotype turned up many times. The J gene is TRBJ2-5, the V gene TRBV11-3, with a possible D match to TRBD2 (7 bases). V lost 5 bases to trimming and J lost 5 bases, with 18 bases between them. The germline V gene has CDR1 SGHNT and CDR2 YENEEA. CDR3 length: 15 residues. CDR3 amino acids: CASSTRRGGGETQYF. CDR3 in DNA: TGTGCCAGCAGCACCAGAAGAGGGGGGGGTGAGACCCAGTACTTC.

This clonotype was observed many times. The chain uses TRBV19 and TRBJ2-2; D is undetermined. Trimming removed 9 bases at V and 3 bases at J, with 8 bases between. The CDR3 has 12 residues. Germline CDR1 and CDR2: LNHDA and SQIVND (reference sequence). CDR3 coding DNA: TGTGCCAGCCCGAGTGACACCGGGGAGCTGTTTTTT. This sequence encodes CASPSDTGELFF.

CDR3 DNA sequence: TGTGCCAGCAGTCAGACAGCCTATAATTCACCCCTCCACTTT. It specifies CASSQTAYNSPLHF. V is TRBV12-3 or TRBV12-4 and J is TRBJ1-6, with D possibly TRBD1 on 5 matching bases. This CDR3 contains 14 residues. The V end lost 5 bases, the J end lost 2 bases, and 7 bases lay between the germline ends.

This clonotype appeared many times. The chain recombines TRBV18 with TRBJ2-5; tentatively, D is TRBD1 or TRBD2 (5 bases each). V lost 3 bases to trimming and J lost 5 bases, with 10 bases between them. Germline CDR1 and CDR2: KGHSH and LQKENI. The CDR3 totals 13 residues. The CDR3 spells CASSPGRWETQYF. For the CDR3, the DNA is TGTGCCAGCTCACCGGGACGGTGGGAGACCCAGTACTTC.

This clonotype has ten or more counts. The chain recombines TRBV7-9 with TRBJ1-2; D uncertain. The length of the CDR3 is 14 residues. V was cut by 1 base and J by 3 bases, with 9 bases left in between. Germline V CDR1 and CDR2: SEHNR, FQNEAQ (reference sequence). The CDR3 loop is CASSLERGDYGYTF. CDR3 coding DNA: TGTGCCAGCAGCTTAGAACGGGGAGACTATGGCTACACCTTC.

This clonotype was counted ten times or more. V usage is TRBV5-1 and J usage is TRBJ2-7, with 10 bases aligning to TRBD2. CDR3 length: 12 amino acids. Trimming at V came to 4 bases and at J to 6 bases, leaving 1 base not matched to a gene. Germline assignment: CDR1 SGHRS and CDR2 YFSETQ. The CDR3 is CASSRTSGEQYF. Here the CDR3 DNA reads TGCGCCAGCAGCCGGACTAGCGGCGAGCAGTACTTC.

This clonotype was recorded at least ten times. This chain uses TRBV20-1 with TRBJ2-7; 10 nucleotides line up with TRBD2. CDR1 is DFQATT, CDR2 SNEGSKA, per germline (reference sequence). The junction had 6 bases not matched to a gene; V was cut back by 5 bases and J by 2 bases. This CDR3 spans 14 amino acids. CDR3 loop: CSAVRLAGAYEQYF. Here the CDR3 DNA reads TGCAGTGCTGTTCGGCTAGCGGGAGCCTACGAGCAGTACTTC.

This clonotype was observed at least ten times. This rearrangement joins TRBV20-1 to TRBJ2-5; TRBD1 is a possible D gene (5 bases). The V end lost 0 bases, the J end lost 7 bases, and 6 bases lay between the germline ends. Germline CDR1 reads DFQATT; CDR2 reads SNEGSKA (reference sequence). The CDR3 is 11 amino acids. In DNA, the CDR3 is TGCAGTGCTAGAGAGGGGCTGACCCAGTACTTC. This sequence encodes CSAREGLTQYF.